Below, 3 T cell receptor beta chains from the same sample are listed, as sequenced in a study of CD8 T cells in cerebrospinal fluid in Alzheimer's disease (dated by TCRdb to about 2020). Library preparation employed 10x single-cell sequencing. TCRdb records NextSeq 550 as the sequencer. TCRdb reprocessed the reads, so every CDR3 protein sequence counts as one entry and DNA is not shown. The sample's records list 1,500 to 2,000 distinct CDR3 sequences. The ten most abundant clones make up 8.7% of the sample. The source material was cerebrospinal fluid. The origin of the receptors is a human donor with mild cognitive impairment.

V gene TRBV5-4 combines with J gene TRBJ1-6. CDR1 is SGHNT and CDR2 is YYREEE in the germline V gene (reference sequence). This CDR3 comprises 15 residues. The CDR3 sequence is CASSPGTYGNSPLHF.

This clonotype is identified as medium-sized from frequency. This chain links TRBV28 with TRBJ2-2; as DNA is missing, the TRBD1 call by TCRdb cannot be tested. This CDR3 has 18 residues. From germline, CDR1 is MDHEN and CDR2 SYDVKM. CDR3 sequence: CASSPSKAGQGDTGELFF.

Considering frequency, this clonotype is medium-sized (0.01 to 0.1%). This chain connects TRBV29-1 to TRBJ1-1; no DNA is available, so the TRBD1 call from TCRdb remains unchecked. Per germline, CDR1 SQVTM and CDR2 ANQGSEA. The CDR3 totals 14 residues. This CDR3 reads CSVTPGQGATEAFF.